The clone carrying this T cell receptor (beta chain) was observed many times. To make TCR beta libraries, researchers used iRepertoire HTBI primers and Arm-PCR of CDR3 regions. Each CDR3 protein gets one entry after TCRdb re-called the multiplex PCR reads with MiXCR. Here the sample spans around 500,000 distinct CDR3 sequences, 15% to 20% being singletons. V gave up 4 bases and J gave up 5 bases, with 14 bases separating them. Germline CDR1 is LGHDT and CDR2 is YNNKEL (reference sequence). This CDR3 spans 14 amino acids. The data are from a study of regulatory T cells in long-lasting Graves disease. Noted time point: newly diagnosed GD, antithyroid drugs for less than 3 months. PBMCs were the source of the RNA used for TCR sequencing. These records were also assigned to another study, of T cells in Graves' hyperthyroidism and ophthalmopathy.

The TCR originated in a woman aged 35-65 years with Graves disease. The specimen comprised peripheral blood mononuclear cells (PBMCs), sampled at new diagnosis, from a patient treated with antithyroid drugs. The chain recombines TRBV3-1 with TRBJ1-2; D is possibly TRBD1 (6 bases). The CDR3 spells CASSPGQLRYGYTF. The CDR3 DNA reads as TGTGCCAGCAGCCCCGGACAGCTTCGGTATGGCTACACCTTC.